These T cell receptor beta chains were read from a single sample in a study of OX40 agonist ivuxolimab in advanced cancers. TCRdb's table, derived via immunoSEQ multiplex PCR, lists solely in-frame clones and lacks some. There are some 46,000 clones in the sample; around 86% occur only once, and 35% lies in the top ten. Here the sequenced sample was CD4+ or CD8+ T cells sorted from blood, taken in a trial of the OX40 agonist ivuxolimab. These receptors were taken from an adult with an advanced solid tumor such as melanoma, head and neck, liver or kidney cancer. The CDR3 runs from the conserved cysteine through the conserved F or W. A D gene is named only where the DNA matches it firmly. For some rows the clone size is stated as once, few or many, or as a class when expanded; others skip it.

V	J	size	length	D	DNA	CDR3
TRBV19	TRBJ1-2	-	15	-	TGTGCCAGTAGTGCAACGGCCAGGGCGAACTATGGCTACACCTTC	CASSATARANYGYTF
TRBV15	TRBJ2-5	-	14	-	TGTGCCACCAGCTCACAAAACTCAGGGGAGACCCAGTACTTC	CATSSQNSGETQYF
TRBV15	TRBJ2-7	-	21	TRBD1	TGTGCCACCAGCGGGAAACCCACCGGGACAGCCTTAGGAGTATGGGACTACGAGCAGTACTTC	CATSGKPTGTALGVWDYEQYF
TRBV11-1	TRBJ1-5	-	13	-	TGTGCCAGCAGCCAAGAACCCCATCAGCCCCAGCATTTT	CASSQEPHQPQHF
TRBV7-9	TRBJ2-3	once	17	-	TGTGCCAGCAGTAAGTTGGGCGAAGTAGTCGGCACAGATACGCAGTATTTT	CASSKLGEVVGTDTQYF
TRBV5-1	TRBJ2-1	-	14	-	TGCGCCAGCAACCCCGGGACTCACTACAATGAGCAGTTCTTC	CASNPGTHYNEQFF
TRBV5-1	TRBJ2-1	-	15	TRBD2	TGCGCCAGCAGTCCCCGACTAGCGGGGGGAAATGAGCAGTTCTTC	CASSPRLAGGNEQFF
TRBV4-1	TRBJ1-4	-	15	-	TGCGCCAGCAGCCAATTCCGGGAATTATCCGAAAAACTGTTTTTT	CASSQFRELSEKLFF
TRBV5-1	TRBJ2-5	once	13	-	TGCGCCAGCAGCGACCGGGAACAAGAGACCCAGTACTTC	CASSDREQETQYF
TRBV6-4	TRBJ2-7	-	14	TRBD2	TGTGCCAGCAGCGATCTAGCGGGCGGCCGGGGGCAGTACTTC	CASSDLAGGRGQYF
TRBV10-3	TRBJ2-5	-	14	TRBD2	TGTGCCATCAGAGGCGGGAGTAGGAGCGAGACCCAGTACTTC	CAIRGGSRSETQYF
TRBV18	TRBJ1-2	-	15	TRBD1	TGTGCCAGCTCACCACGACAGGGCCCATACTATGGCTACACCTTC	CASSPRQGPYYGYTF
TRBV5-5	TRBJ1-4	-	15	-	TGTGCCAGCAGCTTGGAGGGGGGCAATAATGAAAAACTGTTTTTT	CASSLEGGNNEKLFF
TRBV2	TRBJ1-4	-	15	-	TGTGCCAGCAGTGAAGGGTACAACCTTAATGAAAAACTGTTTTTT	CASSEGYNLNEKLFF
TRBV6-1	TRBJ1-5	-	12	-	TGTGCCAGCAGTGATTTGAATCAGCCCCAGCATTTT	CASSDLNQPQHF
TRBV15	TRBJ1-1	-	13	-	TGTGCCACCAGCAGAGGTGGAGCCACTGAAGCTTTCTTT	CATSRGGATEAFF
TRBV18	TRBJ2-1	-	15	TRBD2	TGTGCCAGCTCACCAGAGACTAGCGGCTACAATGAGCAGTTCTTC	CASSPETSGYNEQFF
TRBV5-4	TRBJ2-4	-	13	-	TGTGCCAGCAGCTTACCCCAAAGGGACATTCAGTACTTC	CASSLPQRDIQYF
TRBV5-8	TRBJ1-4	-	16	-	TGTGCCAGCAGCCTACTCCTTACAGGGCTCGGTGAAAAACTGTTTTTT	CASSLLLTGLGEKLFF
TRBV6-5	TRBJ2-7	once	14	TRBD1	TGTGCCAGCAGTTTTTGGACAGGGTCCTACGAGCAGTACTTC	CASSFWTGSYEQYF
TRBV6-6	TRBJ1-1	-	15	TRBD1	TGTGCCAGCAGCTTAACCAAATTTACCGGGACAGCAGCTTTCTTT	CASSLTKFTGTAAFF
TRBV5-1	TRBJ1-3	-	14	-	TGCGCCAGCAGGGGGGGCAGACCTGGAAACACCATATATTTT	CASRGGRPGNTIYF
TRBV7-3	TRBJ1-1	-	12	-	TGTGCCAGCAGCTTCAACACCCCTGAAGCTTTCTTT	CASSFNTPEAFF
TRBV29-1	TRBJ2-5	once	12	-	TGCAGCGCGCTCGGAGGGGCGGAGACCCAGTACTTC	CSALGGAETQYF
TRBV5-1	TRBJ2-2	-	17	TRBD1	TGCGCCAGCAGCTTGGAAGTCCGGGACAGGGGATCCGGGGAGCTGTTTTTT	CASSLEVRDRGSGELFF
TRBV6-1	TRBJ2-5	-	16	-	-	CASSVTWTSFLETQYF
TRBV29-1	TRBJ2-1	-	12	-	TGCAGCGTCCGGGGCCCTTACAATGAGCAGTTCTTC	CSVRGPYNEQFF
TRBV19	TRBJ1-5	-	16	-	TGTGCCAGTAGTACCGTCCGGACAGAATCCAATCAGCCCCAGCATTTT	CASSTVRTESNQPQHF
TRBV28	TRBJ2-7	-	11	-	TGTGCCAGCACCAGGGTCCACGAGCAGTACTTC	CASTRVHEQYF
TRBV5-1	TRBJ2-5	-	14	-	TGCGCCAGCAGCCCCCCAGTGTACCAAGAGACCCAGTACTTC	CASSPPVYQETQYF
TRBV18	TRBJ2-1	once	13	-	TGTGCCAGCTCAAACTCGCGGAACAATGAGCAGTTCTTC	CASSNSRNNEQFF
TRBV5-1	TRBJ2-7	-	15	TRBD1	TGCGCCAGCAGCTTGTCTCCTGGACAGGGGGCCGAGCAGTACTTC	CASSLSPGQGAEQYF
TRBV4-1	TRBJ1-1	-	12	TRBD1	TGCGCCAGCAGCCTTACCGGGACAGCAGCTTTCTTT	CASSLTGTAAFF
TRBV5-4	TRBJ2-7	once	15	-	TGTGCCAGCAGCCGGTCTCGGGGGACAGCTTACGAGCAGTACTTC	CASSRSRGTAYEQYF
TRBV28	TRBJ2-7	-	10	-	TGTGCCAGCAGTACCCACGAGCAGTACTTC	CASSTHEQYF
TRBV5-1	TRBJ2-5	-	14	TRBD1	TGCGCCAGCAGCCCGGGACAGGGGCGTGAGACCCAGTACTTC	CASSPGQGRETQYF
TRBV5-1	TRBJ2-2	-	14	TRBD2	TGCGCCAGCAGCGCGGGACTAGTCGACGGGGAGCTGTTTTTT	CASSAGLVDGELFF
TRBV5-1	TRBJ2-5	-	14	TRBD1	TGCGCCAGCAGCTGGGGACAGGGTCAAGAGACCCAGTACTTC	CASSWGQGQETQYF
TRBV6-1	TRBJ2-7	-	14	TRBD2	TGTGCCAGTCAAGCTAGCGGGAGTTGGGACGAGCAGTACTTC	CASQASGSWDEQYF
TRBV11-2	TRBJ2-7	-	14	-	TGTGCCAGCAGCGCCGCAATCAAGGGGGGCGAGCAGTACTTC	CASSAAIKGGEQYF
TRBV5-5	TRBJ1-2	few	15	-	TGTGCCAGCAGCTTGGACGGGACTGCCCAACATGGCTACACCTTC	CASSLDGTAQHGYTF
TRBV11-3	TRBJ2-1	-	16	-	TGTGCCAGCAGCGTGGCGGATCGAACCGTGGGTGGTGAGCAGTTCTTC	CASSVADRTVGGEQFF